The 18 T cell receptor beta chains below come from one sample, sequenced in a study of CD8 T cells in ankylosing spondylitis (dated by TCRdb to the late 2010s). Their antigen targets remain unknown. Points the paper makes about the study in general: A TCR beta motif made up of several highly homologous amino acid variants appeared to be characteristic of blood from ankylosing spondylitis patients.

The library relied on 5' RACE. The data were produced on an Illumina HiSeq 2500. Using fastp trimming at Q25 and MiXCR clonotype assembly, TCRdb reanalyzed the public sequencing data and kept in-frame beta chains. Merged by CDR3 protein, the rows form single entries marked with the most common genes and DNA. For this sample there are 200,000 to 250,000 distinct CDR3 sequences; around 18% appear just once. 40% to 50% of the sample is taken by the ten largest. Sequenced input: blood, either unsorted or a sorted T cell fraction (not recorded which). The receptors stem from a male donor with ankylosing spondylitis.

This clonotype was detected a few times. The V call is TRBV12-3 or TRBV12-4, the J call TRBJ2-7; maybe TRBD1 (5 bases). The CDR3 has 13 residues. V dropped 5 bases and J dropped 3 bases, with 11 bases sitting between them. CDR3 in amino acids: CASSRTLYYEQYF. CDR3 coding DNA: TGTGCCAGCAGTCGGACACTCTACTACGAGCAGTACTTC.

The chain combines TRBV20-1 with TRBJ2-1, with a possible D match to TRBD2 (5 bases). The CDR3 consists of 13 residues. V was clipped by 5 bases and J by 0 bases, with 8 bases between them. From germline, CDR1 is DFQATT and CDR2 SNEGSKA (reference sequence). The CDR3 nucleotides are TGCAGTGCTTACCGGGGCTCCTACAATGAGCAGTTCTTC. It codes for CSAYRGSYNEQFF.

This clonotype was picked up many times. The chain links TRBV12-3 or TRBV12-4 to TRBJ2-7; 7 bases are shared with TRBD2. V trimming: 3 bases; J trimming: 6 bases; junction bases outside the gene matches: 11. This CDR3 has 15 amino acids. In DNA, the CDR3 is TGTGCCAGCAGTTTCTTAGGACTAGATTCTCCCGAGCAGTACTTC. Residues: CASSFLGLDSPEQYF.

This CDR3 reads CASSPPGGVNEQFF. CDR3 sequence (DNA): TGTGCCAGCAGCCCCCCGGGAGGGGTCAATGAGCAGTTCTTC. This rearrangement joins TRBV12-3 or TRBV12-4 to TRBJ2-1, with TRBD2 matching over 8 bases. CDR3 length: 14 amino acids. The V and J ends lost 6 bases and 6 bases, in that order; junction bases with no gene match: 7.

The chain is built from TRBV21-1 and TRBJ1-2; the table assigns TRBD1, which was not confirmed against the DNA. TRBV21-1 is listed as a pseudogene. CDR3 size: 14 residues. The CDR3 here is CASSKLDRDDGYTF. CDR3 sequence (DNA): TGTGCCAGCAGCAAATTAGACAGGGATGATGGCTACACCTTC.

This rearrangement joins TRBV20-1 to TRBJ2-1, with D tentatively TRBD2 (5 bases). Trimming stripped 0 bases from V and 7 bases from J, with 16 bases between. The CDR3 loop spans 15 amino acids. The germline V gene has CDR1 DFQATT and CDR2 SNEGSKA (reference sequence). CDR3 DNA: TGCAGTGCTAGAGATTATTCACTAGACGGGAATGAGCAGTTCTTC. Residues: CSARDYSLDGNEQFF.

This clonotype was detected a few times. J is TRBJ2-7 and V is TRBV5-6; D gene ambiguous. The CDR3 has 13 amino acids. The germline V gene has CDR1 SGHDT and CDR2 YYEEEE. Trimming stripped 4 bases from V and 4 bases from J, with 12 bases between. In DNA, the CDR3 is TGTGCCAGCAGCGCCGACGAAAAGTACGAGCAGTACTTC. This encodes CASSADEKYEQYF. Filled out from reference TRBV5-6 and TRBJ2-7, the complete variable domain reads DAGVTQSPTHLIKTRGQQVTLRCSPKSGHDTVSWYQQALGQGPQFIFQYYEEEERQRGNFPDRFSGHQFPNYSSELNVNALLLGDSALYLCASSADEKYEQYFGPGTRLTVT.

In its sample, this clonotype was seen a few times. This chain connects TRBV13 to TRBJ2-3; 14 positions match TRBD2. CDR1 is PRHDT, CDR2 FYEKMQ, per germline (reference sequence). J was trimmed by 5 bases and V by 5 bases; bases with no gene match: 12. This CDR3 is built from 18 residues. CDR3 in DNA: TGTGCCAGCAGCACCCTGACTAGCGGGGGGGCCGATGGAGATACGCAGTATTTT. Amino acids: CASSTLTSGGADGDTQYF.

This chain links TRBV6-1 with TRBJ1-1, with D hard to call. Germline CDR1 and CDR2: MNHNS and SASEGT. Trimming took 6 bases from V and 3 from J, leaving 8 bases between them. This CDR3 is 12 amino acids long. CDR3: CASRPWDTEAFF. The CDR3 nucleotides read TGTGCCAGCAGACCGTGGGACACTGAAGCTTTCTTT.

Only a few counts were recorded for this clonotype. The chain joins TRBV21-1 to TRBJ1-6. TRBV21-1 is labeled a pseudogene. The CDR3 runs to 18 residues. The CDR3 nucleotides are TGTGCCAGCAGCAAAGGTTGGCAGGGCGACTCCTATAATTCACCCCTCCACTTT. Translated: CASSKGWQGDSYNSPLHF.

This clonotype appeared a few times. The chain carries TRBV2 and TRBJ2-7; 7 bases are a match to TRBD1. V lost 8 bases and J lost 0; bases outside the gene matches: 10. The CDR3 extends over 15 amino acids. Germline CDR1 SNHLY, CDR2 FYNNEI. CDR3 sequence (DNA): TGTGCCAGCTCTACGAGGGGGCAGAGCTCCTACGAGCAGTACTTC. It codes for CASSTRGQSSYEQYF.

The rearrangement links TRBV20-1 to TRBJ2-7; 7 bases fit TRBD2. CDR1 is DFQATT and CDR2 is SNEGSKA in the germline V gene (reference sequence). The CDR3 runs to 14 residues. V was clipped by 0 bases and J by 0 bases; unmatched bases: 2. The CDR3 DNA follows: TGCAGTGCTAGAGATTGGGACTACTCCTACGAGCAGTACTTC. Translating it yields CSARDWDYSYEQYF.

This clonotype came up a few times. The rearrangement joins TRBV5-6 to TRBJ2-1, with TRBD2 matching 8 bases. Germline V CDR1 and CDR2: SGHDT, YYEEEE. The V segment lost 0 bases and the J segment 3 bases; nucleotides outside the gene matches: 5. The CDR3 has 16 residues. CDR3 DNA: TGTGCCAGCAGCTTGGCATTAGCGGGAAACTACAATGAGCAGTTCTTC. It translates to CASSLALAGNYNEQFF.

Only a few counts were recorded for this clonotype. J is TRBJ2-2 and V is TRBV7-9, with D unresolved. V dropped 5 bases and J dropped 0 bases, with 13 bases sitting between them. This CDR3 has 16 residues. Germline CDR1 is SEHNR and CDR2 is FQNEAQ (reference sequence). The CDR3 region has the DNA TGTGCCAGCAGCAGAAATGACGGCGCGAACACCGGGGAGCTGTTTTTT. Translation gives CASSRNDGANTGELFF.

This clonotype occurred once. In nucleotides, the CDR3 is TGTGCCAGCAGCTTTCCAAGGGGCGCTCCCCAAGAGACCCAGTACTTC. Protein product: CASSFPRGAPQETQYF. The genes are TRBV11-3 and TRBJ2-5, with D possibly matching TRBD1 (5 bases). This CDR3 spans 16 amino acids. The V gene lost 3 bases and the J gene lost 1 base, with 15 bases spanning the gap. Germline V gene sequence: CDR1 SGHNT, CDR2 YENEEA.

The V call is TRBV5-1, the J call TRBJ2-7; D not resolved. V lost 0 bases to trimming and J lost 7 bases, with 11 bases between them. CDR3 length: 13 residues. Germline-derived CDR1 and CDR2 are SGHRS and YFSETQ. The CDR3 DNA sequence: TGCGCCAGCAGCTTGGTGGCGGCGCAAGAGCAGTACTTC. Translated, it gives CASSLVAAQEQYF.

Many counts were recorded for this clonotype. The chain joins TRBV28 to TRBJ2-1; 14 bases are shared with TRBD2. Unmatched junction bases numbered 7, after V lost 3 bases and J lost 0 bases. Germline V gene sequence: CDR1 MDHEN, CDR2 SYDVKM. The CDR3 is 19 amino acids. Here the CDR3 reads CASSFPGTSGGSSYNEQFF. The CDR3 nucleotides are TGTGCCAGCAGTTTCCCCGGGACTAGCGGGGGAAGCTCCTACAATGAGCAGTTCTTC.

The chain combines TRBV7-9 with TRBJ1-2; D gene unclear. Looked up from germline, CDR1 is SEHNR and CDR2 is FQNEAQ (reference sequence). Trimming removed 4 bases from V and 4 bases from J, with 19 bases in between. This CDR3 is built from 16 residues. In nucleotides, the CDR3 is TGTGCCAGCAGCTCCCCTAGTTGGGGTAGGCCCTATGGCTACACCTTC. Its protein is CASSSPSWGRPYGYTF.